This record concerns one TCR beta chain sequence. Measured with immunoSEQ multiplex PCR; TCRdb has only the in-frame clones, and not every one. This table holds about 110,000 clones, 80% to 95% found once. The length of the CDR3 is 15 residues. The V gene's germline CDR1 is SGHTA and CDR2 FQGTGA. V lost 1 base, J lost 7 bases, and 2 bases stayed unmatched. This specimen comes from a study of T cell changes during pregnancy in multiple sclerosis. The material was peripheral blood, obtained after pregnancy. This clonotype was sampled from a female donor with multiple sclerosis, enrolled in a pregnancy study. The rearrangement uses TRBV7-3 and TRBJ2-2; 11 bases fit TRBD1. For the CDR3, the DNA is TGTGCCAGCAGCTTAATGGGGACAGGGGGCGGGGAGCTGTTTTTT. It is translated as CASSLMGTGGGELFF.